These T cell receptor beta chains were read from a single sample in a study of human T cells and chemical hapten exposure. One entry per CDR3 protein, called by TCRdb with MiXCR from the RACE reads. The sample carries 300,000 to 350,000 distinct CDR3 sequences, under 8% recorded once. The material sequenced was whole blood, taken in connection with sensitization to the hapten diphenylcyclopropenone (DPC). These receptors were taken from a woman under 30 with alopecia areata. Some clones in this sample may be carry-over from other donors' samples. The CDR3 runs from the conserved cysteine through the conserved F or W. Fields, in order: V gene, D gene, clone size, CDR3 length, J gene, CDR3 protein, CDR3 DNA. A D gene is named only where the DNA matches it firmly. The size entry is marked missing in some rows and otherwise reads once, few, many or a size class.

v_gene: TRBV10-3
d_gene: NA
abundance: many
len: 14
j_gene: TRBJ2-1
CDR3aa: CAISMVSPVDEQFF
CDR3nt: TGTGCCATCAGTATGGTGTCGCCGGTAGATGAGCAGTTCTTC

v_gene: TRBV3-1
d_gene: NA
abundance: few
len: 17
j_gene: TRBJ1-5
CDR3aa: CASSMSRILGSNQPQHF
CDR3nt: TGTGCCAGCAGCATGTCCCGGATCCTCGGCAGCAATCAGCCCCAGCATTTT

v_gene: TRBV6-5
d_gene: TRBD1
abundance: few
len: 15
j_gene: TRBJ1-6
CDR3aa: CASSRGDSSNSPLHF
CDR3nt: TGTGCCAGCAGCCGCGGGGACAGTTCTAATTCACCCCTCCACTTT

v_gene: TRBV9
d_gene: NA
abundance: few
len: 13
j_gene: TRBJ2-1
CDR3aa: CASSADRYNEQFF
CDR3nt: TGTGCCAGCAGCGCCGACCGTTACAATGAGCAGTTCTTC

v_gene: TRBV10-3
d_gene: NA
abundance: once
len: 15
j_gene: TRBJ2-5
CDR3aa: CAISESRQSWETQYF
CDR3nt: TGTGCCATCAGTGAGTCGAGACAGTCCTGGGAGACCCAGTACTTC

v_gene: TRBV11-3
d_gene: NA
abundance: few
len: 17
j_gene: TRBJ2-5
CDR3aa: CASSLGARGPASETQYF
CDR3nt: TGTGCCAGCAGCTTAGGGGCCCGGGGGCCCGCCTCAGAGACCCAGTACTTC

v_gene: TRBV12-3/TRBV12-4
d_gene: NA
abundance: many
len: 13
j_gene: TRBJ1-1
CDR3aa: CASSFNEDSEAFF
CDR3nt: TGTGCCAGCAGTTTTAATGAAGACAGTGAAGCTTTCTTT

v_gene: TRBV12-3/TRBV12-4
d_gene: NA
abundance: many
len: 14
j_gene: TRBJ1-6
CDR3aa: CASSSTGVNSPLHF
CDR3nt: TGTGCCAGCAGTTCGACAGGAGTTAATTCACCCCTCCACTTT

v_gene: TRBV20-1
d_gene: TRBD2
abundance: NA
len: 15
j_gene: TRBJ2-7
CDR3aa: CSATLPRGGINEQYF
CDR3nt: TGCAGTGCTACCCTCCCTCGGGGGGGGATTAACGAGCAGTACTTC

v_gene: TRBV13
d_gene: NA
abundance: many
len: 13
j_gene: TRBJ2-7
CDR3aa: CASSQRSSYEQYF
CDR3nt: TGTGCCAGCAGCCAAAGGAGCTCCTACGAGCAGTACTTC

v_gene: TRBV6-7
d_gene: TRBD1
abundance: few
len: 17
j_gene: TRBJ2-7
CDR3aa: CASSAVYGQGFLAEQYF
CDR3nt: TGTGCCAGCAGTGCTGTCTATGGACAGGGTTTCCTCGCCGAGCAGTACTTC

v_gene: TRBV3-1
d_gene: TRBD1
abundance: NA
len: 16
j_gene: TRBJ2-3
CDR3aa: CASSAWTGESADTQYF
CDR3nt: TGTGCCAGCAGCGCATGGACAGGGGAAAGCGCAGATACGCAGTATTTT

v_gene: TRBV5-6
d_gene: NA
abundance: many
len: 12
j_gene: TRBJ2-1
CDR3aa: CASSLGDNEQFF
CDR3nt: TGTGCCAGCAGCTTGGGGGATAATGAGCAGTTCTTC

v_gene: TRBV18
d_gene: NA
abundance: many
len: 16
j_gene: TRBJ1-5
CDR3aa: CASSPGSGASNQPQHF
CDR3nt: TGTGCCAGCTCACCGGGGTCAGGGGCGAGCAATCAGCCCCAGCATTTT

v_gene: TRBV6-6
d_gene: TRBD1
abundance: few
len: 16
j_gene: TRBJ2-3
CDR3aa: CASSYSDRGSTDTQYF
CDR3nt: TGTGCCAGCAGTTACTCTGACAGGGGTAGCACAGATACGCAGTATTTT

v_gene: TRBV29-1
d_gene: NA
abundance: many
len: 15
j_gene: TRBJ2-3
CDR3aa: CSVEDGTATGDTQYF
CDR3nt: TGCAGCGTTGAAGATGGGACTGCCACGGGGGATACGCAGTATTTT

v_gene: TRBV12-3/TRBV12-4
d_gene: NA
abundance: many
len: 15
j_gene: TRBJ2-5
CDR3aa: CASSFYSGGRETQYF
CDR3nt: TGTGCCAGCAGTTTTTACTCCGGCGGACGGGAGACCCAGTACTTC

v_gene: TRBV9
d_gene: NA
abundance: NA
len: 14
j_gene: TRBJ2-2
CDR3aa: CASSVERYTGELFF
CDR3nt: TGTGCCAGCAGCGTAGAGAGGTACACCGGGGAGCTGTTTTTT

v_gene: TRBV5-6
d_gene: TRBD1
abundance: NA
len: 18
j_gene: TRBJ1-1
CDR3aa: CASRSELRTGARDTEAFF
CDR3nt: TGTGCCAGCAGATCCGAACTGAGGACAGGGGCCAGGGACACTGAAGCTTTCTTT

v_gene: TRBV14
d_gene: NA
abundance: NA
len: 13
j_gene: TRBJ2-2
CDR3aa: CASSQDPSGELFF
CDR3nt: TGTGCCAGCAGCCAAGATCCTAGCGGGGAGCTGTTTTTT

v_gene: TRBV5-1
d_gene: TRBD2
abundance: NA
len: 16
j_gene: TRBJ2-3
CDR3aa: CASSSAGTSVKDTQYF
CDR3nt: TGCGCCAGCAGCTCAGCCGGGACTAGCGTGAAGGATACGCAGTATTTT

v_gene: TRBV5-1
d_gene: NA
abundance: NA
len: 15
j_gene: TRBJ2-2
CDR3aa: CASARYDENTGELFF
CDR3nt: TGCGCCAGCGCTCGTTACGATGAGAACACCGGGGAGCTGTTTTTT

v_gene: TRBV20-1
d_gene: NA
abundance: NA
len: 11
j_gene: TRBJ1-2
CDR3aa: CSAGHGYGYTF
CDR3nt: TGCAGTGCCGGACACGGCTATGGCTACACCTTC

v_gene: TRBV4-2
d_gene: TRBD2
abundance: few
len: 17
j_gene: TRBJ2-7
CDR3aa: CASSQGLAGGLTYEQYF
CDR3nt: TGTGCCAGCAGCCAGGGACTAGCGGGGGGTTTAACCTACGAGCAGTACTTC

v_gene: TRBV4-1
d_gene: TRBD1
abundance: NA
len: 15
j_gene: TRBJ1-5
CDR3aa: CASSQVMQGGQPQHF
CDR3nt: TGCGCCAGCAGCCAAGTTATGCAGGGGGGGCAGCCCCAGCATTTT

v_gene: TRBV3-1
d_gene: NA
abundance: NA
len: 14
j_gene: TRBJ1-1
CDR3aa: CASSHRTEDTEAFF
CDR3nt: TGTGCCAGCAGCCACCGGACAGAGGACACTGAAGCTTTCTTT

v_gene: TRBV6-5
d_gene: NA
abundance: many
len: 16
j_gene: TRBJ2-6
CDR3aa: CASSYLLPSGANVLTF
CDR3nt: TGTGCCAGCAGTTACTTGCTCCCGTCCGGGGCCAACGTCCTGACTTTC

v_gene: TRBV24-1
d_gene: NA
abundance: NA
len: 13
j_gene: TRBJ2-3
CDR3aa: CATSDRLTDTQYF
CDR3nt: TGTGCCACCAGTGATCGGCTCACAGATACGCAGTATTTT

v_gene: TRBV12-3/TRBV12-4
d_gene: TRBD2
abundance: NA
len: 12
j_gene: TRBJ2-3
CDR3aa: CASRSIAGVEYF
CDR3nt: TGTGCCAGCAGGTCCATAGCGGGGGTTGAGTATTTT

v_gene: TRBV9
d_gene: NA
abundance: many
len: 15
j_gene: TRBJ2-5
CDR3aa: CASSALWGAQETQYF
CDR3nt: TGTGCCAGCAGCGCCCTTTGGGGGGCTCAAGAGACCCAGTACTTC

v_gene: TRBV6-2/TRBV6-3
d_gene: NA
abundance: NA
len: 15
j_gene: TRBJ1-5
CDR3aa: CASSYGFDSDQPQHF
CDR3nt: TGTGCCAGCAGTTACGGTTTCGACAGCGATCAGCCCCAGCATTTT

v_gene: TRBV6-5
d_gene: TRBD1
abundance: once
len: 16
j_gene: TRBJ1-1
CDR3aa: CASSYGGQGLNTEAFF
CDR3nt: TGTGCCAGCAGTTACGGGGGACAGGGATTGAACACTGAAGCTTTCTTT

v_gene: TRBV7-9
d_gene: NA
abundance: NA
len: 14
j_gene: TRBJ1-4
CDR3aa: CASSLGTGHEKLFF
CDR3nt: TGTGCCAGCAGCTTAGGCACAGGGCATGAAAAACTGTTTTTT

v_gene: TRBV4-3
d_gene: NA
abundance: many
len: 14
j_gene: TRBJ2-7
CDR3aa: CASSQDRIAYEQYF
CDR3nt: TGCGCCAGCAGCCAAGATAGGATCGCTTACGAGCAGTACTTC

v_gene: TRBV29-1
d_gene: TRBD1
abundance: few
len: 14
j_gene: TRBJ1-5
CDR3aa: CSVGTGSLWQPQHF
CDR3nt: TGCAGCGTTGGGACAGGATCGTTATGGCAGCCCCAGCATTTT

v_gene: TRBV6-6
d_gene: NA
abundance: many
len: 15
j_gene: TRBJ2-7
CDR3aa: CASSYRTETYEEQYF
CDR3nt: TGTGCCAGCAGTTACCGGACAGAGACCTACGAAGAGCAGTACTTC

v_gene: TRBV12-3/TRBV12-4
d_gene: NA
abundance: many
len: 14
j_gene: TRBJ2-2
CDR3aa: CASSPGTSTGELFF
CDR3nt: TGTGCCAGCAGTCCCGGGACGTCCACCGGGGAGCTGTTTTTT

v_gene: TRBV4-1
d_gene: NA
abundance: NA
len: 15
j_gene: TRBJ1-1
CDR3aa: CASSQADTLGTEAFF
CDR3nt: TGCGCCAGCAGCCAGGCAGACACCTTGGGAACTGAAGCTTTCTTT

v_gene: TRBV12-3/TRBV12-4
d_gene: TRBD2
abundance: many
len: 19
j_gene: TRBJ2-2
CDR3aa: CASSSGLAVGPESTGELFF
CDR3nt: TGTGCCAGCAGTTCCGGACTAGCGGTCGGACCCGAGAGCACCGGGGAGCTGTTTTTT

v_gene: TRBV5-1
d_gene: NA
abundance: few
len: 14
j_gene: TRBJ1-1
CDR3aa: CASSLEQGNTEAFF
CDR3nt: TGCGCCAGCAGCTTGGAACAGGGGAACACTGAAGCTTTCTTT

v_gene: TRBV5-6
d_gene: NA
abundance: few
len: 13
j_gene: TRBJ2-3
CDR3aa: CASSWGARDTQYF
CDR3nt: TGTGCCAGCAGCTGGGGGGCGAGAGATACGCAGTATTTT

v_gene: TRBV6-2/TRBV6-3
d_gene: NA
abundance: many
len: 14
j_gene: TRBJ1-5
CDR3aa: CASSSGWSNQPQHF
CDR3nt: TGTGCCAGCAGTTCCGGGTGGAGCAATCAGCCCCAGCATTTT

v_gene: TRBV18
d_gene: NA
abundance: NA
len: 16
j_gene: TRBJ1-4
CDR3aa: CASSRSVPATNEKLFF
CDR3nt: TGTGCCAGCTCACGTTCGGTCCCTGCAACTAATGAAAAACTGTTTTTT

v_gene: TRBV11-3
d_gene: NA
abundance: many
len: 16
j_gene: TRBJ2-3
CDR3aa: CASSSGEAGSTDTQYF
CDR3nt: TGTGCCAGCAGCTCTGGGGAGGCGGGTAGCACAGATACGCAGTATTTT

v_gene: TRBV12-3/TRBV12-4
d_gene: TRBD1
abundance: NA
len: 14
j_gene: TRBJ2-5
CDR3aa: CASSGDRGPETQYF
CDR3nt: TGTGCCAGCAGTGGAGACAGGGGGCCGGAGACCCAGTACTTC

v_gene: TRBV5-1
d_gene: TRBD1
abundance: NA
len: 15
j_gene: TRBJ2-5
CDR3aa: CASSLGQAIGETQYF
CDR3nt: TGCGCCAGCAGCTTAGGACAGGCGATTGGAGAGACCCAGTACTTC

v_gene: TRBV12-3/TRBV12-4
d_gene: NA
abundance: many
len: 14
j_gene: TRBJ2-2
CDR3aa: CASGQQGLAGELFF
CDR3nt: TGTGCCAGCGGGCAACAGGGTTTGGCCGGGGAGCTGTTTTTT

v_gene: TRBV20-1
d_gene: NA
abundance: few
len: 14
j_gene: TRBJ1-4
CDR3aa: CSARHGATNEKLFF
CDR3nt: TGCAGTGCTCGACACGGTGCAACTAATGAAAAACTGTTTTTT